This is a list of T cell receptor beta chains from one sample in a study of beta chain features in type 1 diabetes. The method was immunoSEQ multiplex PCR; TCRdb's version includes in-frame clones alone and lacks a portion of them. The sample has almost 350,000 clones; less than 9.5% are singletons. Sequenced input: central memory CD4+ T cells from blood. These receptors were collected from a woman aged 18-29 years in good health. Each CDR3 is given without its conserved first and last residue.

TRBV28	TRBJ2-5	ASRASREQY
TRBV6-5	TRBJ2-5	ASRRRQGAWETQY
TRBV6-5	TRBJ1-5	ASRKQGGSNQPQH
TRBV9	TRBJ2-3	ASSATSQGSTDTQY
TRBV2	TRBJ2-3	ASSVGPTSEAQY
TRBV30	TRBJ1-5	AWSVLFVQPQH
TRBV10-2	TRBJ2-7	AIRAGTGGYEQY
TRBV19	TRBJ2-3	ASKREVGTDTQY
TRBV5-1	TRBJ1-2	ASSLTGAYGYT
TRBV28	TRBJ2-2	ASSLKGTGELF
TRBV5-4	TRBJ1-2	ASSQRSRATDGGYT
TRBV11-2	TRBJ2-5	ASSLVRRQETQY
TRBV6-5	TRBJ2-7	ASSYSILDSYEQY
TRBV5-1	TRBJ2-3	ASSNPASTDTQY
TRBV19	TRBJ2-3	ASSGGPGTDTQY
TRBV6-5	TRBJ2-5	ASSPGQVGQETQY
TRBV27	TRBJ2-2	ASSPYTGELF
TRBV10-3	TRBJ2-1	AISISGTSFHEQF
TRBV7-8	TRBJ1-2	ASSLLQGNYGYT
TRBV5-1	TRBJ2-5	ASSLRRETQY
TRBV29-1	TRBJ1-5	SVLIRGVNQPQH
TRBV7-9	TRBJ2-3	ASSLAITDTQY
TRBV18	TRBJ2-7	ASSPGVSSYEQY
TRBV25-1	TRBJ2-1	ASSGYNEQF
TRBV7-9	TRBJ2-3	ASSLVAGGPVDTQY
TRBV11-1	TRBJ2-1	ASSFPGSAEQF
TRBV11-2	TRBJ2-7	ASSLVGSGSSYEQY
TRBV5-4	TRBJ2-1	ASSLVRGGNEQF
TRBV28	TRBJ2-1	ASSSSDLRNEQF
TRBV29-1	TRBJ2-1	SVESLAGGVNEQF
TRBV11-2	TRBJ1-4	ASSLLGGTNEKLF
TRBV18	TRBJ2-1	ASSPNGLADNEQF
TRBV5-8	TRBJ1-1	ASSSQGTEAF
TRBV6-6	TRBJ1-2	ASSYNSRAIRYT
TRBV28	TRBJ1-2	ASSLSQFLYGYT
TRBV7-3	TRBJ2-7	ASSPNGLAGVHEQY
TRBV7-3	TRBJ2-7	ASSPLGPPDRYEQY
TRBV19	TRBJ2-5	ASSIRGWQETQY
TRBV18	TRBJ2-6	ASSPRTQVSGANVLT
TRBV28	TRBJ2-4	ASSPYRTALGNIQY
TRBV5-6	TRBJ2-7	ASSQHREQY
TRBV7-9	TRBJ2-1	ASSFPTVGDAV
TRBV2	TRBJ2-1	ASRFHNEQF
TRBV7-2	TRBJ2-3	ASSSRLAGVVDTQY
TRBV11-2	TRBJ2-1	ASSLVLAGELSYNEQF
TRBV6-6	TRBJ2-3	ASSWDRADTQY
TRBV5-5	TRBJ2-5	ASSSVDSPPETQY
TRBV25-1	TRBJ1-2	ASSETASSYGYT
TRBV4-2	TRBJ2-3	ASSQDHGPSGRNTQY
TRBV29-1	TRBJ2-5	SVEGSSGTSGREETQY
TRBV11-2	TRBJ2-7	ASSPFGAGADEQY
TRBV5-4	TRBJ2-3	ASSLASRGALGTDTQY
TRBV7-3	TRBJ1-1	ASSLNGTGGPLNTEAF
TRBV19	TRBJ2-1	ASRKDNFNEQF
TRBV7-8	TRBJ2-3	ASSLAPISTDTQY
TRBV13	TRBJ1-1	ASSLAGTRYTEAF
TRBV12-2	TRBJ2-4	ASRSYRTGGAGNIQY